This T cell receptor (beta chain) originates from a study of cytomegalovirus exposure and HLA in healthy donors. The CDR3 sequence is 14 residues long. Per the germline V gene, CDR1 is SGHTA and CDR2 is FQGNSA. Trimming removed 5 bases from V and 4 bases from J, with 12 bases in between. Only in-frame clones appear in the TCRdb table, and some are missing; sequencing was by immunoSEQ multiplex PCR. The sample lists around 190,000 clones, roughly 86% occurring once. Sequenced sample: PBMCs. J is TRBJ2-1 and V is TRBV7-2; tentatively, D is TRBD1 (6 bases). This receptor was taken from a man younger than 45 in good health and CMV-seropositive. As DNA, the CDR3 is TGTGCCAGCAGCCCCCGACAGGCGTACAATGAGCAGTTCTTC. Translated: CASSPRQAYNEQFF. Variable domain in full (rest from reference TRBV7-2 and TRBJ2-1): GAGVSQSPSNKVTEKGKDVELRCDPISGHTALYWYRQSLGQGLEFLIYFQGNSAPDKSGLPSDRFSAERTGGSVSTLTIQRTQQEDSAVYLCASSPRQAYNEQFFGPGTRLTVL.